This T cell receptor (beta chain) appears in the sequencing data of a study of blood T cell repertoires in COVID-19. Study context: The United States, Italy and Spain supplied acute and convalescent COVID-19 samples. In each case, the material was cDNA or gDNA derived from T cells, B-cell-depleted T cells, or PBMCs.

CDR3 length: 11 residues. The V gene's germline CDR1 is MNHEY and CDR2 SVGAGI. Trimming took off 4 bases at V and 4 bases at J, with 5 bases between the two ends. Enrollment of patients from Seattle took place during active infection, with longitudinal follow-up. A word on this clone: Other DNA sequences in this specimen translate into the identical CDR3.

Original processing notes: Reference gene primer amplification yielded estimated nucleated cell counts. Measured with immunoSEQ multiplex PCR; TCRdb has only the in-frame clones, and not every one. The V and J calls and clone size come from that table; D and trimming were worked out from the DNA. There are roughly 250,000 clones in the sample; around 85% occur only once, and 0.75% to 0.95% lies in the top ten. The chain is built from TRBV6-5 and TRBJ2-7; D unresolved. The source material was peripheral blood. The sequence derives from a human donor with COVID-19, enrolled during active disease. The donor label of this sample is uncertain. The chain's CDR3 is CASSSLYEQYF. The CDR3 bases are TGTGCCAGCAGTTCTCTTTACGAGCAGTACTTC.